The source of this TCR beta chain is a study of sequential checkpoint blockade in melanoma. Points from the study as a whole: In arm A, pretreatment tumor clonality was associated with response.

As concerns this clone: The antigen remains unidentified.

The CDR3 length is 18 residues. CDR1 is MNHGY, CDR2 SAAAGT, per germline. V lost 5 bases and J lost 0; bases outside the gene matches: 10. Produced via immunoSEQ multiplex PCR; TCRdb's table is partial and in-frame only. The sample lists around 2,300 clones; approximately 16% were seen once. The treatment was: randomized to nivolumab then ipilimumab (arm A) or the reverse (arm B). The chain couples TRBV6-8 to TRBJ2-6; 7 nucleotides line up with TRBD2. This TCR came from a human donor with melanoma. The specimen comprised tumor tissue (inferred from file names), sampled from a patient given nivolumab and ipilimumab in sequence. CDR3 DNA sequence: TGTGCCAGCAGTGAGTGGGACTACCTCACCTCTGGGGCCAACGTCCTGACTTTC. It translates to CASSEWDYLTSGANVLTF.